The 6 T cell receptor beta chains given below trace back to one sample, sequenced in a study of cytomegalovirus exposure and HLA in healthy donors. In the PCR, 60 Vbeta and 13 Jbeta primers were used. The table came from immunoSEQ multiplex PCR; TCRdb's copy has only in-frame clones and leaves some out. This sample has about 110,000 clones, with about three quarters found just once. The sequenced material came from PBMCs. Receptors originate from a woman aged 55-70 years in good health and CMV-seropositive.

The J gene is TRBJ1-5, the V gene TRBV5-1; the D is unclear. The V end was cut by 0 bases, the J end by 6 bases, with 10 bases between. The germline V gene encodes CDR1 SGHRS and CDR2 YFSETQ. This CDR3 has 14 residues. CDR3 region: CASSLDGGSQPQHF. The CDR3 bases are TGCGCCAGCAGCTTGGATGGTGGCTCTCAGCCCCAGCATTTT.

The V gene is TRBV11-3, the J gene TRBJ2-3; no reliable D call. The CDR3 length is 14 residues. Trimming took 5 bases from V and 1 from J, leaving 10 bases between them. Germline-derived CDR1 and CDR2 are SGHNT and YENEEA. CDR3 protein: CASSEDSRTDTQYF. The CDR3 nucleotides read TGTGCCAGCAGCGAAGACTCTCGCACAGATACGCAGTATTTT.

The chain recombines TRBV6-1 with TRBJ2-5; 8 bases map to TRBD2. CDR1 and CDR2 from the germline V gene are MNHNS and SASEGT. V gave up 7 bases and J gave up 4 bases; unmatched junction bases: 8. The CDR3 runs to 14 residues. The CDR3 DNA reads TGTGCCAGCAAAGCTGTGGCGGGAGGAGAGACCCAGTACTTC. Translated, it gives CASKAVAGGETQYF.

The chain is built from TRBV6-5 and TRBJ2-7; 7 nucleotides match TRBD1. The V gene end was trimmed by 5 bases and the J gene end by 3 bases; junction bases not matched to a gene: 7. This CDR3 comprises 14 residues. Germline assignment: CDR1 MNHEY and CDR2 SVGAGI. The CDR3 region is CASSPRDSFYEQYF. CDR3 DNA sequence: TGTGCCAGCAGTCCAAGGGACAGCTTCTACGAGCAGTACTTC.

The V call is TRBV7-2, the J call TRBJ1-2; D is undetermined. Per the germline V gene, CDR1 is SGHTA and CDR2 is FQGNSA. The CDR3 consists of 15 residues. The V and J ends lost 1 base and 4 bases respectively, with 13 bases between them. For the CDR3, the DNA is TGTGCCAGCAGCTTAGATGGCTCAGGCATCTATGGCTACACCTTC. It specifies CASSLDGSGIYGYTF. Full variable domain (outside the CDR3, taken from reference TRBV7-2 and TRBJ1-2): GAGVSQSPSNKVTEKGKDVELRCDPISGHTALYWYRQSLGQGLEFLIYFQGNSAPDKSGLPSDRFSAERTGGSVSTLTIQRTQQEDSAVYLCASSLDGSGIYGYTFGSGTRLTVV.

J is TRBJ2-7 and V is TRBV4-1; 10 nucleotides align to TRBD2. Losses at the gene ends were 1 base for V and 3 bases for J; bases not matched to a gene: 3. Germline V gene lookup returns CDR1 MGHRA and CDR2 YSYEKL. CDR3 length: 15 residues. Here the CDR3 reads CASSQGASGSYEQYF. CDR3 sequence (DNA): TGCGCCAGCAGCCAAGGCGCTAGCGGGAGCTACGAGCAGTACTTC.